Following are 15 T cell receptor beta chains from one sample sequenced in a study of sequential checkpoint blockade in melanoma. The treatment is: randomized to nivolumab then ipilimumab (arm A) or the reverse (arm B). Repertoires were generated with immunoSEQ multiplex PCR, while TCRdb's copy carries only in-frame clones and drops some. The sample lists under 40,000 clones, roughly 84% occurring once. The sequencing used CD8+ T cells sorted from blood (inferred from file names), collected from a patient given nivolumab and ipilimumab in sequence. The receptors derive from a human donor with melanoma.

This sequence joins TRBV5-1 and TRBJ2-5, with D hard to call. With 2 bases removed from V and 2 bases from J, the gap between germline ends came to 7 bases. The germline CDR1 and CDR2 sequences are SGHRS and YFSETQ. The length of the CDR3 is 13 residues. CDR3 amino acids: CASSFPMQETQYF. Here the CDR3 DNA reads TGCGCCAGCAGCTTTCCAATGCAAGAGACCCAGTACTTC.

The rearrangement joins TRBV28 to TRBJ1-5; TRBD1 might be the D (6 bases). Per germline, CDR1 MDHEN and CDR2 SYDVKM. The V end lost 1 base, the J end lost 1 base, and 29 bases lay between the germline ends. The CDR3 sequence is 22 residues long. As DNA, the CDR3 is TGTGCCAGCAGTTTATCTCGAACCGGGACAAGTATCTACTTGGGGAGCAATCAGCCCCAGCATTTT. Protein sequence: CASSLSRTGTSIYLGSNQPQHF.

Only one count was recorded for this clone. J is TRBJ2-7 and V is TRBV19; the match to TRBD2 covers 8 bases. CDR1 is LNHDA, CDR2 SQIVND, per germline (reference sequence). The V segment lost 6 bases and the J segment 1 base; nucleotides outside the gene matches: 5. There are 14 residues in the CDR3. The CDR3 nucleotides read TGTGCCAGTAGCCCCGCGGGGGGATCCTACGAGCAGTACTTC. Translating gives CASSPAGGSYEQYF.

This clone was detected only a few times. The rearrangement joins TRBV7-9 to TRBJ1-3; TRBD1 agrees at 8 bases. The CDR3 has 17 residues. Germline values: CDR1 SEHNR, CDR2 FQNEAQ (reference sequence). J gave up 4 bases and V 4 bases, and 12 bases lay outside the gene matches. The CDR3 is CASSSVPGTGTGNTIYF. CDR3 DNA sequence: TGTGCCAGCAGCTCCGTGCCCGGGACAGGTACAGGAAACACCATATATTTT.

The gene calls are TRBV5-1 and TRBJ2-7, with a tentative D call TRBD1 (5 bases). The V end lost 0 bases, the J end lost 7 bases, and 11 bases lay between the germline ends. CDR3 size: 13 residues. Germline CDR1 SGHRS, CDR2 YFSETQ. The CDR3: CASSLDQGWEQYF. CDR3 DNA: TGCGCCAGCAGCTTGGATCAGGGTTGGGAGCAGTACTTC. Looking up the rest from reference TRBV5-1 and TRBJ2-7 gives the full variable domain: KAGVTQTPRYLIKTRGQQVTLSCSPISGHRSVSWYQQTPGQGLQFLFEYFSETQRNKGNFPGRFSGRQFSNSRSEMNVSTLELGDSALYLCASSLDQGWEQYFGPGTRLTVT.

The rearrangement joins TRBV6-5 to TRBJ2-7, with 9 bases lining up with TRBD1. V trimming: 4 bases; J trimming: 5 bases; junction bases outside the gene matches: 3. CDR3 length equals 13 residues. The germline V gene has CDR1 MNHEY and CDR2 SVGAGI. CDR3 region: CASSWGQGNEQYF. In nucleotides, the CDR3 is TGTGCCAGCAGTTGGGGACAGGGAAACGAGCAGTACTTC.

The rearrangement uses TRBV11-2 and TRBJ2-3; the D gene is possibly TRBD2 (5 bases). The CDR3 contains 15 residues. Trimming took off 4 bases at V and 2 bases at J, with 13 bases between the two ends. Germline V gene sequence: CDR1 SGHAT, CDR2 FQNNGV. The CDR3 DNA reads as TGTGCCAGCAGCTCGGACTCACGGCCCACAGATACGCAGTATTTT. Translating gives CASSSDSRPTDTQYF.

CDR3 in amino acids: CASRLISGASYEQYF. CDR3 DNA: TGTGCCAGCAGGTTGATTAGCGGGGCCTCCTACGAGCAGTACTTC. The genes are TRBV11-2 and TRBJ2-7, with 8 bases identical to TRBD2. The CDR3 is 15 amino acids. Germline CDR1 and CDR2: SGHAT and FQNNGV. The trim removed 6 bases at V and 0 bases at J, leaving 7 bases unmatched.

The rearrangement links TRBV5-1 to TRBJ2-1; 7 nucleotides agree with TRBD2. V shed 0 bases, J shed 6 bases, and the junction held 12 bases outside the gene matches. Per the germline V gene, CDR1 is SGHRS and CDR2 is YFSETQ. The CDR3 runs 17 residues. CDR3 region: CASSLGERGGVGNEQFF. The CDR3 DNA sequence: TGCGCCAGCAGCTTGGGCGAGAGGGGAGGGGTGGGCAATGAGCAGTTCTTC.

The DNA for the CDR3 is TGCGCCAGCAGCCAAGTGCCCCCCACCGGAGCTTTCTTT. Amino acid sequence: CASSQVPPTGAFF. The rearrangement uses TRBV4-3 and TRBJ1-1; D ambiguous. CDR1 is LGHNA and CDR2 is YSLEER in the germline V gene. This CDR3 is built from 13 residues. Trimming pared 1 base from V and 10 bases from J, leaving 13 bases between.

The chain joins TRBV4-3 to TRBJ1-6, with a tentative D call TRBD1 (6 bases). The CDR3 is 17 residues long. The V end lost 3 bases, the J end lost 0 bases, and 12 bases lay between the germline ends. CDR1 and CDR2 from the germline V gene are LGHNA and YSLEER. The CDR3 is CASSQGTGSSYNSPLHF. CDR3 sequence (DNA): TGCGCCAGCAGCCAGGGTACAGGGAGCTCCTATAATTCACCCCTCCACTTT.

The J gene is TRBJ1-2, the V gene TRBV5-8, with 7 bases identical to TRBD1. The CDR3 has 15 amino acids. Germline assignment: CDR1 SGHTS and CDR2 YDEGEE. V lost 4 bases, J lost 6 bases, and 12 bases stayed unmatched. Written as DNA, the CDR3 is TGTGCCAGCAGCATTAGACAGGGCCGAACGGATGGCTACACCTTC. Its protein is CASSIRQGRTDGYTF.

V usage is TRBV11-3 and J usage is TRBJ2-1, with D perhaps matching TRBD2 (6 bases). V lost 3 bases and J lost 6, with 18 bases in between. The CDR3 extends over 16 amino acids. Germline V gene sequence: CDR1 SGHNT, CDR2 YENEEA. The CDR3 DNA is TGTGCCAGCAGCTTTTGGGGCGGGATTGGAGTCAATGAGCAGTTCTTC. Amino acids: CASSFWGGIGVNEQFF.

This chain connects TRBV7-9 to TRBJ2-2; a possible D gene is TRBD1 (6 bases). Germline V gene sequence: CDR1 SEHNR, CDR2 FQNEAQ (reference sequence). The CDR3 is made up of 16 amino acids. V lost 1 base, J lost 4 bases, and 13 bases lay in between. CDR3 DNA sequence: TGTGCCAGCAGCTTAGTCAGGGGATCGAGCACCGGGGAGCTGTTTTTT. Translated: CASSLVRGSSTGELFF.

The chain combines TRBV7-9 with TRBJ2-7; 9 bases map to TRBD2. V shed 5 bases, J shed 1 base, and the junction held 9 bases outside the gene matches. CDR3 length: 16 amino acids. Germline CDR1 is SEHNR and CDR2 is FQNEAQ (reference sequence). This CDR3 is CASSPGASGNSYEQYF. In nucleotides, the CDR3 is TGTGCCAGCAGCCCGGGGGCTAGCGGGAATTCCTACGAGCAGTACTTC.